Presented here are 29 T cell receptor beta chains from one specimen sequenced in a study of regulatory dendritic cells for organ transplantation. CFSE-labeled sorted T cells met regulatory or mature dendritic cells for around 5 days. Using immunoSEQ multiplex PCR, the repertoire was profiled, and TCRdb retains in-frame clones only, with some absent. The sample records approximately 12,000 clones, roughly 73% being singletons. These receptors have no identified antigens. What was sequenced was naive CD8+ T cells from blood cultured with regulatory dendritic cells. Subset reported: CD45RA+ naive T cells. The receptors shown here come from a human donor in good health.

The CDR3 loop is CASSNGGLAEAFF. CDR3 coding DNA: TGTGCCAGCAGCAACGGGGGGCTTGCTGAAGCTTTCTTT. The rearrangement uses TRBV6-5 and TRBJ1-1; maybe TRBD1 (6 bases). The V gene lost 6 bases and the J gene lost 6 bases, with 14 bases spanning the gap. Per the germline V gene, CDR1 is MNHEY and CDR2 is SVGAGI. The CDR3 is 13 residues long.

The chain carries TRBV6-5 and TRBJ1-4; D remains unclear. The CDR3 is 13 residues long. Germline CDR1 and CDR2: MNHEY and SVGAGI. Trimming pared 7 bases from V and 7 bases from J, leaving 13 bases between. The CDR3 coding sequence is TGTGCCAGCACCAACAGCGGTCCTGAAAAACTGTTTTTT. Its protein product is CASTNSGPEKLFF.

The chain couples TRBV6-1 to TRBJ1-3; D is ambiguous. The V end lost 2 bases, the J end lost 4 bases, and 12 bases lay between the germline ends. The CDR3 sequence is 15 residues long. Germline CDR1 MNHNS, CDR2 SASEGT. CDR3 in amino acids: CASSESRLSGNTIYF. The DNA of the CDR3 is TGTGCCAGCAGTGAATCGCGACTGTCCGGAAACACCATATATTTT.

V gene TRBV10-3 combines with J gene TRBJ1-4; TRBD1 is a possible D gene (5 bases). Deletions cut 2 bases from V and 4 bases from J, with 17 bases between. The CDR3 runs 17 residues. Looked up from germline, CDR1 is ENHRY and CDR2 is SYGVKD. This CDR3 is CAISEGVSGGGNEKLFF. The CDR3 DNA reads TGTGCCATCAGTGAGGGCGTCTCCGGGGGAGGTAATGAAAAACTGTTTTTT.

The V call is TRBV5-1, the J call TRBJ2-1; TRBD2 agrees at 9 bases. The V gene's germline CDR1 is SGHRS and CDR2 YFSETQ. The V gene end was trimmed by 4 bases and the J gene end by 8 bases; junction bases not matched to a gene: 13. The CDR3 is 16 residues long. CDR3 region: CASSPPQSGGSDEQFF. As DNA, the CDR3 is TGCGCCAGCAGCCCTCCTCAGAGCGGGGGGAGCGATGAGCAGTTCTTC.

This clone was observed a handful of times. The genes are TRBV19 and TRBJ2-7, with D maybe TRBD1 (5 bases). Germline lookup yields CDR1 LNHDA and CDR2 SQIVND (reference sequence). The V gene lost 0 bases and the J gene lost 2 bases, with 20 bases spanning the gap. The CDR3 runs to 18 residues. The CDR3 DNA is TGTGCCAGTAGTATAGATCCGTTTAAAGGGAACAGGACCTACGAGCAGTACTTC. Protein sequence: CASSIDPFKGNRTYEQYF.

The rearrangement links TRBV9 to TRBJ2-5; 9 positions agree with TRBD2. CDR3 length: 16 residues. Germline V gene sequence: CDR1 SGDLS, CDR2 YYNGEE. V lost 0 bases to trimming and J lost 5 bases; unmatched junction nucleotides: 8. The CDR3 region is CASSVEGGGASETQYF. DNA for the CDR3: TGTGCCAGCAGCGTAGAAGGCGGGGGGGCCTCGGAGACCCAGTACTTC.

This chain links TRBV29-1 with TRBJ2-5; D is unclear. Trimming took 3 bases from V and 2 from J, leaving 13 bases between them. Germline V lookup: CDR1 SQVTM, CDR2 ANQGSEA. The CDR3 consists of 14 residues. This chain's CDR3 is CSVDELLEQETQYF. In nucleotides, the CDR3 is TGCAGCGTTGATGAGCTTTTGGAGCAAGAGACCCAGTACTTC.

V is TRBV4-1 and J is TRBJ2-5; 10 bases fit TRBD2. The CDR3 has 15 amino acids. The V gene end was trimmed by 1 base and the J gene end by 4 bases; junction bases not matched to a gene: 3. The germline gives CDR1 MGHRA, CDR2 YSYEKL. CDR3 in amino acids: CASSQVTSGVETQYF. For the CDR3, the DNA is TGCGCCAGCAGCCAAGTCACTAGCGGGGTAGAGACCCAGTACTTC.

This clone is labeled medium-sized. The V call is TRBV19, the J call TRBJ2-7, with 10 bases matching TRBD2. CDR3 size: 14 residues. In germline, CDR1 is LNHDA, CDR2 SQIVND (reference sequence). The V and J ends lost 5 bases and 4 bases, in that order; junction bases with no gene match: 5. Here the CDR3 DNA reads TGTGCCAGTAGTTACAGCGGGGGGGCATACGAGCAGTACTTC. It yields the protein CASSYSGGAYEQYF.

CDR3 sequence reads: CASRLGGLTAGELFF. The CDR3 DNA follows: TGTGCCAGTAGACTAGGCGGACTAACCGCGGGGGAGCTGTTTTTT. J is TRBJ2-2 and V is TRBV19; the D gene is possibly TRBD2 (6 bases). Germline CDR1 LNHDA, CDR2 SQIVND (reference sequence). V was trimmed by 6 bases and J by 8 bases, leaving 19 bases between them. The CDR3 has 15 amino acids. The complete variable domain, with remaining parts taken from reference TRBV19 and TRBJ2-2, reads DGGITQSPKYLFRKEGQNVTLSCEQNLNHDAMYWYRQDPGQGLRLIYYSQIVNDFQKGDIAEGYSVSREKKESFPLTVTSAQKNPTAFYLCASRLGGLTAGELFFGEGSRLTVL.

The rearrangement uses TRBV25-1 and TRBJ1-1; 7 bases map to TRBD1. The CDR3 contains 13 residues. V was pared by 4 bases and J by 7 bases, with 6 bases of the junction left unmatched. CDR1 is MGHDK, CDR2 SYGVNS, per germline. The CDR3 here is CASSGQGNLEAFF. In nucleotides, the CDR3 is TGTGCCAGCAGTGGACAGGGAAACCTTGAAGCTTTCTTT.

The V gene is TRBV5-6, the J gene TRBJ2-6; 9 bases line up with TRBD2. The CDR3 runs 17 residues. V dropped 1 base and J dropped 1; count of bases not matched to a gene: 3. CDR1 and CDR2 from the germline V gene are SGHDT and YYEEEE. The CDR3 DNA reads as TGTGCCAGCAGCTTGTTAGCGGGGGTTTCTGGGGCCAACGTCCTGACTTTC. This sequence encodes CASSLLAGVSGANVLTF.

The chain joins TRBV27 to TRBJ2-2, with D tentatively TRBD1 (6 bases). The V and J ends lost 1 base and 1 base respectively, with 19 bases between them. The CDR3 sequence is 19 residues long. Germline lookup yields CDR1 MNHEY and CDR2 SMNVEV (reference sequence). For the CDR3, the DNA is TGTGCCAGCAGTTTATATCCCCCCCGACAGGACCTGAACACCGGGGAGCTGTTTTTT. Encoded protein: CASSLYPPRQDLNTGELFF.

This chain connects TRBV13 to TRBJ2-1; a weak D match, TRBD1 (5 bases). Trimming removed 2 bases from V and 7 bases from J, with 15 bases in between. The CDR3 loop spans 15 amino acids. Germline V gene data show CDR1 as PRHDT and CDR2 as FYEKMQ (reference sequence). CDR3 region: CASSLRQGTLNEQFF. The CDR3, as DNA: TGTGCCAGCAGCTTAAGGCAGGGAACGTTAAATGAGCAGTTCTTC.

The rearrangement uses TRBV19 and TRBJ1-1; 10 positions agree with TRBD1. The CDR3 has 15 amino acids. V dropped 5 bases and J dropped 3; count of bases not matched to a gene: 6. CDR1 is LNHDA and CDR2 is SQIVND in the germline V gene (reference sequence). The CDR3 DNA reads TGTGCCAGTAGTGCCCGACAGGGGGCGGACACTGAAGCTTTCTTT. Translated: CASSARQGADTEAFF.

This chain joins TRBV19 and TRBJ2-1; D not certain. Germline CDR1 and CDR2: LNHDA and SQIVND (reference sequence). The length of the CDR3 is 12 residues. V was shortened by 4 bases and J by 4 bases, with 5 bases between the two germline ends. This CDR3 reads CASSTQYNEQFF. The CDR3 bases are TGTGCCAGTAGTACCCAATACAATGAGCAGTTCTTC.

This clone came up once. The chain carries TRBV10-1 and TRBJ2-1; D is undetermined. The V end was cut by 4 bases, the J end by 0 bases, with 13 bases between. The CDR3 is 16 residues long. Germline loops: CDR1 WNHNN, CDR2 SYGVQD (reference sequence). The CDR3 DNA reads TGCGCCAGCAGTGGCTTAAGTCCGAGCTCCTACAATGAGCAGTTCTTC. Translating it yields CASSGLSPSSYNEQFF.

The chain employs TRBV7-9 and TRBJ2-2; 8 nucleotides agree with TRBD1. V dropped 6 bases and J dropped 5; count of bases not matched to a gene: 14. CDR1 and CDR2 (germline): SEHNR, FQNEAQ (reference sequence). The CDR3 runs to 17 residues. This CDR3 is CASSSDRGGSGTGELFF. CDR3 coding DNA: TGTGCCAGCAGTTCTGACAGGGGAGGTTCGGGAACCGGGGAGCTGTTTTTT. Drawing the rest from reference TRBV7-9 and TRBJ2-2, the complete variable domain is DTGVSQNPRHKITKRGQNVTFRCDPISEHNRLYWYRQTLGQGPEFLTYFQNEAQLEKSRLLSDRFSAERPKGSFSTLEIQRTEQGDSAMYLCASSSDRGGSGTGELFFGEGSRLTVL.

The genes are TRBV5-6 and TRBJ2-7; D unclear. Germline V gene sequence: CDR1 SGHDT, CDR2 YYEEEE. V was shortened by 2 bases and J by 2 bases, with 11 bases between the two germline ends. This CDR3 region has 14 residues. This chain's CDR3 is CASSFKLRPYEQYF. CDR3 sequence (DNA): TGTGCCAGCAGCTTTAAGTTGAGGCCCTACGAGCAGTACTTC.

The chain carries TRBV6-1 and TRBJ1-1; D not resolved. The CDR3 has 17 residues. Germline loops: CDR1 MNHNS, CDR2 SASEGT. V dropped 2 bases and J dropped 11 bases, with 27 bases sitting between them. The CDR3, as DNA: TGTGCCAGCAGTGAACGGAGCGTCGGGATTGTTACAGAGATTGCTTTCTTT. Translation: CASSERSVGIVTEIAFF.

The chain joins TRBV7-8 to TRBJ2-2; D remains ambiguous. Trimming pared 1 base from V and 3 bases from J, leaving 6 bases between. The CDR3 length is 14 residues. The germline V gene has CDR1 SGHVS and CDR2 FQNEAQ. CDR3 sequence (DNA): TGTGCCAGCAGCTTAGGCCCAGACACCGGGGAGCTGTTTTTT. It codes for CASSLGPDTGELFF.

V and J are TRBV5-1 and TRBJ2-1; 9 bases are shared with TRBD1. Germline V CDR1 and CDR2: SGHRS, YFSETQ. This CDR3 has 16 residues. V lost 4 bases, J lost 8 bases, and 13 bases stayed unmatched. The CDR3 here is CASSLYTGGAFDEQFF. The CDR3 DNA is TGCGCCAGCAGCCTGTATACAGGGGGCGCCTTCGATGAGCAGTTCTTC.

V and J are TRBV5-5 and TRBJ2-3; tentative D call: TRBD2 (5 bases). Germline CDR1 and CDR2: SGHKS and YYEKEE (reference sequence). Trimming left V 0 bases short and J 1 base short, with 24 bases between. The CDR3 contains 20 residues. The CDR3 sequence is CASSLAHHNSGGRGTDTQYF. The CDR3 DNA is TGTGCCAGCAGCTTGGCCCACCACAATTCAGGAGGAAGGGGCACAGATACGCAGTATTTT.

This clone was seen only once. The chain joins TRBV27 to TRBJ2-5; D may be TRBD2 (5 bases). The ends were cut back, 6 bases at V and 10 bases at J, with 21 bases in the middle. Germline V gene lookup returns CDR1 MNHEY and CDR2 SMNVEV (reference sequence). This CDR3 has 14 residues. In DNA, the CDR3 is TGTGCCAGCAGCCCCTCGGGGTCGGGATTAGACCAGTACTTC. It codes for CASSPSGSGLDQYF.

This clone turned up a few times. The CDR3 sequence: CASSLKESSYNSPLHF. The DNA of the CDR3 is TGTGCCAGCAGCTTAAAGGAGAGCTCCTATAATTCACCCCTCCACTTT. The chain carries TRBV13 and TRBJ1-6; D is unresolved. The CDR3 totals 16 residues. Trimming took off 2 bases at V and 0 bases at J, with 8 bases between the two ends. Germline V lookup: CDR1 PRHDT, CDR2 FYEKMQ (reference sequence). The complete variable domain, with remaining parts taken from reference TRBV13 and TRBJ1-6, reads AAGVIQSPRHLIKEKRETATLKCYPIPRHDTVYWYQQGPGQDPQFLISFYEKMQSDKGSIPDRFSAQQFSDYHSELNMSSLELGDSALYFCASSLKESSYNSPLHFGNGTRLTVT.

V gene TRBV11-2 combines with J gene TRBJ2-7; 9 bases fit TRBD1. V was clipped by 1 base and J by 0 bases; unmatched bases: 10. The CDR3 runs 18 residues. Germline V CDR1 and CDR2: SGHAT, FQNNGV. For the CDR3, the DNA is TGTGCCAGCAGCTTAGCGGCGACCGGACAGGGGAGCTCCTACGAGCAGTACTTC. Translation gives CASSLAATGQGSSYEQYF.

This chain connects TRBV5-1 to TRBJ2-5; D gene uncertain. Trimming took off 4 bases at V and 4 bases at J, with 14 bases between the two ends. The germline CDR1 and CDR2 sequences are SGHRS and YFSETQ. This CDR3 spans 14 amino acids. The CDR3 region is CASSPLPRGETQYF. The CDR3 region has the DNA TGCGCCAGCAGCCCCTTACCCCGCGGAGAGACCCAGTACTTC.

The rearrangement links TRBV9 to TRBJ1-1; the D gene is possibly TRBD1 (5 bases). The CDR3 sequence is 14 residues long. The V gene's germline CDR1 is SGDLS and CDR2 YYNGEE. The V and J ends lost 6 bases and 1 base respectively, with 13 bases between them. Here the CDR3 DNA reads TGTGCCAGCACCTCTGGGACTACGAACACTGAAGCTTTCTTT. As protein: CASTSGTTNTEAFF.